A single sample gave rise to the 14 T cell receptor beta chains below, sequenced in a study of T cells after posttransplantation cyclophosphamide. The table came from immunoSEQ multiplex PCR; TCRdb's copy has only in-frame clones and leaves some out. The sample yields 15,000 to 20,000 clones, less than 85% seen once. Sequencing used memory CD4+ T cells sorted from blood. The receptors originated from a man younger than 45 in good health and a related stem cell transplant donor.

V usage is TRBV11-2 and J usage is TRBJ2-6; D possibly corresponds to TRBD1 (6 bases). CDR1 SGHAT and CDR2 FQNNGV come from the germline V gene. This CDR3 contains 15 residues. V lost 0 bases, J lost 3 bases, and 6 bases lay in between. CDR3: CASSLDRGGANVLTF. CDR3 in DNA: TGTGCCAGCAGCTTAGACAGGGGTGGGGCCAACGTCCTGACTTTC.

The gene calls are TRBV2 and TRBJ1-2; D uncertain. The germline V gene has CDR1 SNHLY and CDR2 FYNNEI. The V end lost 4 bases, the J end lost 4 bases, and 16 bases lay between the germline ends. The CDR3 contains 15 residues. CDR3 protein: CASSGARHPVYGYTF. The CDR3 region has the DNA TGTGCCAGCAGTGGAGCGCGGCACCCCGTCTATGGCTACACCTTC.

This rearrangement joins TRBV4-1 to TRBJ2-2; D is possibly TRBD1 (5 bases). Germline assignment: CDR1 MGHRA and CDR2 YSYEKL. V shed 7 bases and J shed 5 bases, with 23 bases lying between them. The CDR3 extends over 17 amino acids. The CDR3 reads CASTPLGRADITGELFF. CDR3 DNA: TGCGCCAGCACCCCTTTGGGCAGGGCCGATATAACCGGGGAGCTGTTTTTT.

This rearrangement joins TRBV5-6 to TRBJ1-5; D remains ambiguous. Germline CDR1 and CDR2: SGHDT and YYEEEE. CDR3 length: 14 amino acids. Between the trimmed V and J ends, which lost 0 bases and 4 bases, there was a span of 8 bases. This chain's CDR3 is CASSLASGNQPQHF. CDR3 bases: TGTGCCAGCAGCTTGGCCAGCGGAAATCAGCCCCAGCATTTT.

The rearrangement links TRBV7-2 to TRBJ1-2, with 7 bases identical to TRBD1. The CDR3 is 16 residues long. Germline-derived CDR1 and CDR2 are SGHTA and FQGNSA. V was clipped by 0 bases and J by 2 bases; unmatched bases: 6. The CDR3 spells CASSLAWDRLNYGYTF. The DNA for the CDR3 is TGTGCCAGCAGCTTAGCCTGGGACAGATTAAACTATGGCTACACCTTC.

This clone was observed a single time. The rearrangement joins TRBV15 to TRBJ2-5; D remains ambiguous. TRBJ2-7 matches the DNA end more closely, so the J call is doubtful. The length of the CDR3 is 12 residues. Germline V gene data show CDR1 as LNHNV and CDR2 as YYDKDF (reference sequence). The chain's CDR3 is CATSTGDSEQYF. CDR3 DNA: TGTGCCACCAGCACAGGCGATTCCGAGCAGTACTTC.

CDR3 loop: CASTQAGAGNTEAFF. The CDR3 DNA reads TGTGCCAGCACACAGGCGGGGGCCGGGAACACTGAAGCTTTCTTT. This chain links TRBV2 with TRBJ1-1, with TRBD1 as a possible D gene (6 bases). This CDR3 is 15 amino acids long. V lost 7 bases and J lost 1, with 16 bases in between. Germline V gene data show CDR1 as SNHLY and CDR2 as FYNNEI.

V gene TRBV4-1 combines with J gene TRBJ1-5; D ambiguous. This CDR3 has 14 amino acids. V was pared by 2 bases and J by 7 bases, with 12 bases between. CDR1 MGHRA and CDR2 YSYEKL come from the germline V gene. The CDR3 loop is CASSQTGSGQPQHF. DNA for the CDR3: TGCGCCAGCAGCCAAACGGGGAGCGGGCAGCCCCAGCATTTT.

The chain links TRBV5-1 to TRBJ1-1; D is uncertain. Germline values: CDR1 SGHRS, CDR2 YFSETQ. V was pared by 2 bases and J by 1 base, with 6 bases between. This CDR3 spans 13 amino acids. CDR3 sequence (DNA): TGCGCCAGCAGCTTTGGGCCGAACACTGAAGCTTTCTTT. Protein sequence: CASSFGPNTEAFF.

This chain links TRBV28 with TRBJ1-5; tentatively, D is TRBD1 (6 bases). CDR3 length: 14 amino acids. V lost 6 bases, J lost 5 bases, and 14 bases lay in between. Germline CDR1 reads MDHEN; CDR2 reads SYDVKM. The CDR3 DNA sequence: TGTGCCAGCAGCTACAGGGTCGGGGATCAGCCCCAGCATTTT. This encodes CASSYRVGDQPQHF.

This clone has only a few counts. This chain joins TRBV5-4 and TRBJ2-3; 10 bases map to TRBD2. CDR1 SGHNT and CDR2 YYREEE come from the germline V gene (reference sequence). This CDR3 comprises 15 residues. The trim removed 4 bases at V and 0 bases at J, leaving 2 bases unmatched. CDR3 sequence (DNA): TGTGCCAGCAGCCTAGCGGGGGCTAGCACAGATACGCAGTATTTT. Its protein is CASSLAGASTDTQYF.

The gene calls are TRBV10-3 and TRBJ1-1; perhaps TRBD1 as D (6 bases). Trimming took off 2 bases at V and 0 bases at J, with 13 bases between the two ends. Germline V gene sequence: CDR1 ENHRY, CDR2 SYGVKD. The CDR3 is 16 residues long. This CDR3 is CAISETVTGLNTEAFF. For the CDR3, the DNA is TGTGCCATCAGTGAGACGGTAACAGGGTTGAACACTGAAGCTTTCTTT.

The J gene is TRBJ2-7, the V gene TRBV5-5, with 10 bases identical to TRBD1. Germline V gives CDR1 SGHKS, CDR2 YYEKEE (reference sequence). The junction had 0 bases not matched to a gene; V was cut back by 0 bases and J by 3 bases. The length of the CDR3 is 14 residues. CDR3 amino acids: CASSLGDRGYEQYF. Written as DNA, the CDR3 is TGTGCCAGCAGCTTGGGGGACAGGGGCTACGAGCAGTACTTC.

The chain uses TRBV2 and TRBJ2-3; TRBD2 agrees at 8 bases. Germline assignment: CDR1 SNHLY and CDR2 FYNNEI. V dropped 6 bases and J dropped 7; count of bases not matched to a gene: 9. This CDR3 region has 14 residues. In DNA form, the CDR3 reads TGTGCCAGCAGGACCGGGGGGGGGCCTTATACGCAGTATTTT. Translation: CASRTGGGPYTQYF.